This TCR beta chain stems from a study of blood T cell repertoires in COVID-19. Profiled with immunoSEQ multiplex PCR; TCRdb holds only in-frame clones, not every one. This sample has roughly 82,000 clones; more than 75% occur once, and the top ten carry less than 11%. Germline V lookup: CDR1 SGHVS, CDR2 FQNEAQ. The CDR3 consists of 13 residues. Trimming took 1 base from V and 6 from J, leaving 7 bases between them. The specimen was peripheral blood. The genes are TRBV7-8 and TRBJ1-5, with a possible D match to TRBD1 (5 bases). This clonotype originated in a man in his sixties with acute or convalescent COVID-19. CDR3 sequence reads: CASSLERGQPQHF. For the CDR3, the DNA is TGTGCCAGCAGCTTAGAAAGGGGTCAGCCCCAGCATTTT.